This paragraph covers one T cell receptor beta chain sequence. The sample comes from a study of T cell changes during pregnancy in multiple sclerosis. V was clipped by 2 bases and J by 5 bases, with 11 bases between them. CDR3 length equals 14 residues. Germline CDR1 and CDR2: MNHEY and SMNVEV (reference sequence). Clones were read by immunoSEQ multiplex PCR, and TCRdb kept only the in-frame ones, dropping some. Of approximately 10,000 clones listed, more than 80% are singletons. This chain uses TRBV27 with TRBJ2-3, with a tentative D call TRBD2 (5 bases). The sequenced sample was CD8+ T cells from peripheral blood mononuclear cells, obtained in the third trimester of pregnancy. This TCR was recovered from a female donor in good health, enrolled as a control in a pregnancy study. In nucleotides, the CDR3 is TGTGCCAGCAGTTTAGTTCAACGGGGAGATACGCAGTATTTT. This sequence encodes CASSLVQRGDTQYF.